The 4 T cell receptor beta chains presented below share a single source sample, sequenced in a study of T-cell reconstitution after alpha-beta-depleted transplantation in children. A library of TCRbeta sequences, prepared with unique molecular identifiers, was generated. From the PCR reads, TCRdb called clonotypes with MiXCR, one entry per CDR3 protein. This sample carries approximately 270,000 distinct CDR3 sequences, 9.5% to 10% of them seen once, and the ten largest clones take over 9%. Source: PBMCs from the stem cell graft donor, taken from the stem cell graft. All receptors come from a human donor who donated a stem cell graft to a child with SCID.

This clonotype was seen repeatedly, ten times or more. The chain couples TRBV12-3 or TRBV12-4 to TRBJ2-7; no reliable D call. The CDR3 is 14 amino acids. Trimming pared 4 bases from V and 2 bases from J, leaving 12 bases between. The CDR3 protein is CASSSVKDAYEQYF. CDR3 DNA: TGTGCCAGCAGTTCCGTTAAAGATGCCTACGAGCAGTACTTC.

V gene TRBV12-3 or TRBV12-4 combines with J gene TRBJ2-2; D is ambiguous. The CDR3 covers 15 residues. V lost 6 bases to trimming and J lost 1 base, with 12 bases between them. The CDR3 bases are TGTGCCAGCAGCTTTGCTGGGATGAACACCGGGGAGCTGTTTTTT. Its translation is CASSFAGMNTGELFF.

This clonotype was seen only a few times. The chain links TRBV2 to TRBJ2-7, with D possibly being TRBD1 (5 bases). CDR3 length: 16 amino acids. Trimming stripped 2 bases from V and 0 bases from J, with 14 bases between. Germline V gene data show CDR1 as SNHLY and CDR2 as FYNNEI. The chain's CDR3 is CASSEQRYRSSYEQYF. The CDR3 DNA reads as TGTGCCAGCAGTGAACAGCGTTACAGGAGCTCCTACGAGCAGTACTTC.

The rearrangement uses TRBV20-1 and TRBJ2-2; TRBD2 is a possible D gene (6 bases). Germline loops: CDR1 DFQATT, CDR2 SNEGSKA (reference sequence). Deletions cut 0 bases from V and 6 bases from J, with 11 bases between. The CDR3 is 14 residues long. The CDR3 DNA reads TGCAGTGCTAGAGATGGGGGGATCCCCGGGGAGCTGTTTTTT. It yields the protein CSARDGGIPGELFF.